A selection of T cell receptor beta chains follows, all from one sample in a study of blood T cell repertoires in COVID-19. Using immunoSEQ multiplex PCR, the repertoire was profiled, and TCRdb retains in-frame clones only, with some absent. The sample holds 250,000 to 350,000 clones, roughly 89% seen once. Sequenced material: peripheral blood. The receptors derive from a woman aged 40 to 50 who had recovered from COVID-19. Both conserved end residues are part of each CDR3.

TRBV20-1	CSAWDSGEQYF
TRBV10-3	CAISDGTSGKLGYEQYF
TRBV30	CAWSVMSAGELFF
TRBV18	CASSPPRASYEQYF
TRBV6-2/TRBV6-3	CASSYGGLASSYEQYF
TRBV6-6	CAHSFTPANYGYTF
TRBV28	CASRTGSYPNEQYF
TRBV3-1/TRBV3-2	CASSRTLDSTTNEKLFF
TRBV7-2	CASSPRASRNQETQYF
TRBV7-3	CASSLGTGGEETQYF
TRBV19	CASSMGLGRGANTEAFF
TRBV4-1	CASSQAAGPGYEQYF
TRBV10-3	CAIGPRGLAGSTDTQYF
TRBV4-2	CASKAGGSRGELFF
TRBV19	CASSISSGEVGYTF
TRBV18	CASSRLQGDNSPLHF
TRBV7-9	CASSYSSDTQYF
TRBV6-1	CASSEGPTVGQETQYF
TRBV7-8	CASSSQGGRETQYF
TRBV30	CALQGAAKNIQYF
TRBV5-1	CASSLTRGTDTQYF
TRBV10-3	CAISSGTGDNEQFF
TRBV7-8	CASSLEGRREQETQYF
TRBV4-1	CASSKDWLNYEQYF
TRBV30	CAWSLTGGWGETQYF
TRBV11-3	CASSLGGSGRAGNEQFF
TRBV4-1	CASSQALGWGDEKLFF
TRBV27	CASRSTPGANVLTF
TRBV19	CASRNQGTNQPQHF
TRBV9	CASSPSTGGGRGTQYF
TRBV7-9	CASSLGTSGNSNTGELFF
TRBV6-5	CASSYSGGGTEAFF
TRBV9	CASSVDVYQAGTGELFF
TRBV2	CASSAPGTGINAANEKLFF
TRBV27	CASSPGQGAPFQPQHF
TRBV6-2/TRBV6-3	CASSANGTGNSPLHF
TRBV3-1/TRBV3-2	CASSLTRGGELFF
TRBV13	CASSALRANGELFF
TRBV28	CASSLTGLGYEAFF
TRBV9	CASSRRRTSDNEQFF